This T cell receptor (beta chain) appears in the sequencing data of a study of human T cells and chemical hapten exposure (dated by TCRdb to about 2021). Regarding the complete study: For sensitization, 2% DPC in acetone was applied to a roughly 2 cm by roughly 2 cm area of upper inner arm skin. Throughout the study period of around 24 weeks, patients also received therapeutic DPC doses to the scalp every week. Patch testing was performed on the upper back with Finn chambers containing 0.01% DPC, and the patch tests were scored after 6 days according to International Contact Dermatitis Research Group standards. Most of the patients in the cohort were female, and the cohort covered alopecia areata with under or over 50% scalp involvement, alopecia totalis and alopecia universalis. Libraries were pooled for sequencing, and per-sample TCR yields varied mainly because of small differences in library volumes within the pool. Peripheral blood TCR repertoire changes were tracked in vivo in alopecia patients during primary and secondary sensitization to the hapten diphenylcyclopropenone (DPC). Patient blood was sampled pre-sensitization (week 0) and at 2, 6 and about 24 weeks after DPC sensitization. Approximately 28 alopecia patients gave blood for TCR sequencing at one to four time points (pre-sensitization, 2, 6 and 24 weeks).

The time point label, read with the paper, signifies: patch test 1, 2 weeks after DPC sensitization. Explained via the paper, the treatment or condition label denotes: therapeutic diphenylcyclopropenone sensitization with weekly scalp DPC. Blood at each patch-test visit was drawn before the patch test was applied. Patients were considered eligible if aged 18 to 70, diagnosed with alopecia and deemed suitable for DPC therapy, and patients were excluded if pregnant. Unfractionated whole blood was collected in Tempus Blood RNA tubes, and total RNA was extracted from that blood. In this sample, this clonotype turned up a few times. Its antigen is currently not known. No much larger clonotype is one base removed from it; base qualities were not supplied. The CDR3 runs 17 residues from the cysteine to the phenylalanine. Only the CDR3 part of the read is kept: 51 bases, read in frame from the first base. V ends up 1 base short and J 6 bases short, with an unmatched junction base count of 13. CDR1 LGHNA and CDR2 YNFKEQ are derived from the germline V gene.

Libraries were prepared through RACE. Data came from a NextSeq 500. During library preparation, unique molecular identifiers were attached to individual cDNA molecules so that TCRs could be counted in a quantitative, reproducible way. Each blood RNA sample was used to sequence both TCR alpha and TCR beta chains. The authors' analysis ran thus. Samples had a median of approximately 96,000 TCRs, with a range from roughly 23,224 to 700,000. V, J and CDR3 annotation of the TCR reads was carried out using the Decombinator software suite. For the PS versus PT1 abundance plots, all samples were subsampled to the same number of TCRs (28,000). TCRs were defined as expanded if absent before sensitization and observed at least eight times at the 2-week time point. Using fastp trimming at Q25 and MiXCR clonotype assembly, TCRdb reanalyzed the public sequencing data and kept in-frame beta chains. When rows share a CDR3 protein, they turn into one entry using the most common DNA and genes. In this record, the V and J calls reflect TCRdb's handling and not the investigators' own analysis. In all, the sample holds 70,000 to 80,000 distinct CDR3 sequences, and 25% to 40% of those were seen once. The ten top clones hold 8.9% of the sample.

Broader findings and caveats from the paper: No change with DPC sensitization was found in the number of TCRs above 1 in 1000 frequency, and no evidence of global repertoire structure alterations was found. Expanded TCRs formed significantly more large CDR3 similarity clusters than pre-sensitization or healthy control sets, consistent with antigen-driven responses. Repeated subsampling changed both the strength of the expansion versus patch-test correlation and the threshold at which that correlation became significant. Alopecia, a presumed autoimmune disease, was present in all patients, so the immune response of the patients might differ from that of healthy individuals. A positive correlation was found between the number of PT1 expanded TCRs and patch test score, with significance reached at thresholds 8, 16 and 32 but not 4.

Specimen: whole blood, collected in connection with sensitization to the hapten diphenylcyclopropenone (DPC). The sequence derives from a middle-aged man with alopecia areata. Some clones in this sample may be carry-over from other donors' samples. The chain employs TRBV4-2 and TRBJ2-3; 7 bases in the middle match TRBD2. The DNA reads TGTGCCAGCAGCCAAGGGAGGACTAGTCCTAAGCTGGATACGCAGTATTTT. It is translated as CASSQGRTSPKLDTQYF.